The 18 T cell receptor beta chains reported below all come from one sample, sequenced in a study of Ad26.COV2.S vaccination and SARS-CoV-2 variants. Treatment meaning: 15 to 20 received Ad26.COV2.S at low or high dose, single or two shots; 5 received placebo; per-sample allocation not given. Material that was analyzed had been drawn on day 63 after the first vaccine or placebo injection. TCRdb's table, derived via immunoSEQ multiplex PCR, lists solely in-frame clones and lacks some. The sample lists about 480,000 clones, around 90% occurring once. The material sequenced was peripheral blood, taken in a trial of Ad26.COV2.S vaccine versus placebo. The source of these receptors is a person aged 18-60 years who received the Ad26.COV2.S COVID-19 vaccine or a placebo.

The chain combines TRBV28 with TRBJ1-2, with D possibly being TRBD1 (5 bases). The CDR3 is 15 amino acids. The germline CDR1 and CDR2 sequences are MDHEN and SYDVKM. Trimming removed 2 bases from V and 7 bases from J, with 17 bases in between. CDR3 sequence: CASSLVGTLLGGYTF. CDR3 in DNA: TGTGCCAGCAGTTTAGTAGGGACCCTGCTGGGTGGCTACACCTTC.

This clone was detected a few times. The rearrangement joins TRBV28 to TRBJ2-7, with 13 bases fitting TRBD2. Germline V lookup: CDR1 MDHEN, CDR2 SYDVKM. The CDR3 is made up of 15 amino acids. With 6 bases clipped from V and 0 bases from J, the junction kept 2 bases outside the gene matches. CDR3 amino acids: CASSRTSGSSYEQYF. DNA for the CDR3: TGTGCCAGCAGCAGGACTAGCGGGAGCTCCTACGAGCAGTACTTC.

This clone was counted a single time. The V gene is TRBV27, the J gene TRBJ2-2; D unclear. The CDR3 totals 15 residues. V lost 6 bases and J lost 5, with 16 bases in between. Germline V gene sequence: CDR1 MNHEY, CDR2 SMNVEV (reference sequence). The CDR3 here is CASRSGPRRTGELFF. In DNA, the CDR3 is TGTGCCAGCAGATCCGGGCCCCGAAGAACCGGGGAGCTGTTTTTT.

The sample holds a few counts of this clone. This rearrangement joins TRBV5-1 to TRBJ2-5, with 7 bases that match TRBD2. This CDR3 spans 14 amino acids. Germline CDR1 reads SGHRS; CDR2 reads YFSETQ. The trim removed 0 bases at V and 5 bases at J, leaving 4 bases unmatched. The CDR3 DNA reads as TGCGCCAGCAGCTTGGGGACTAGGGAGGAGACCCAGTACTTC. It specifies CASSLGTREETQYF.

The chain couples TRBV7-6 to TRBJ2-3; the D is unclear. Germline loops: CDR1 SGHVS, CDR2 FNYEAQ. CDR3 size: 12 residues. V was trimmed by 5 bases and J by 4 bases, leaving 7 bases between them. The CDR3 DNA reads TGTGCCAGCAGCCAACGGGCAGATACGCAGTATTTT. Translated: CASSQRADTQYF.

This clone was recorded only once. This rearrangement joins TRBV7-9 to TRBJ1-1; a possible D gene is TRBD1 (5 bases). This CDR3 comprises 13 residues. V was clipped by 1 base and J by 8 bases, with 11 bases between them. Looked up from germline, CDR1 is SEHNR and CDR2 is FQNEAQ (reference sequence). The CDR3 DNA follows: TGTGCCAGCAGCTTAGGGGGCACCAGGGAAGCTTTCTTT. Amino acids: CASSLGGTREAFF.

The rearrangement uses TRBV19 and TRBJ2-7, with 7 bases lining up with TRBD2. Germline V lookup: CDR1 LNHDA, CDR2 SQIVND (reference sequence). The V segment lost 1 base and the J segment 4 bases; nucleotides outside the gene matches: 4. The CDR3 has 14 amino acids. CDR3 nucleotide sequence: TGTGCCAGTAGTATAGGCCTAGCGGAATACGAGCAGTACTTC. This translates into CASSIGLAEYEQYF.

The CDR3 here is CASSSLRSGEQYF. The DNA for the CDR3 is TGTGCCAGCAGCTCCCTGAGGTCGGGGGAGCAGTACTTC. The J gene is TRBJ2-7, the V gene TRBV5-4, with D possibly TRBD2 on 5 matching bases. CDR1 SGHNT and CDR2 YYREEE come from the germline V gene (reference sequence). This CDR3 region has 13 residues. Deletions cut 3 bases from V and 7 bases from J, with 14 bases between. The full variable domain, in which reference TRBV5-4 and TRBJ2-7 provide the parts outside the CDR3, is ETGVTQSPTHLIKTRGQQVTLRCSSQSGHNTVSWYQQALGQGPQFIFQYYREEENGRGNFPPRFSGLQFPNYSSELNVNALELDDSALYLCASSSLRSGEQYFGPGTRLTVT.

CDR3 nucleotides: TGTGCCAGCAGCTCTGAAGAGACCCAGTACTTC. Amino acid sequence: CASSSEETQYF. V and J are TRBV9 and TRBJ2-5; D is unresolved. Looked up from germline, CDR1 is SGDLS and CDR2 is YYNGEE. The CDR3 spans 11 residues. The V end was cut by 4 bases, the J end by 3 bases, with 4 bases between.

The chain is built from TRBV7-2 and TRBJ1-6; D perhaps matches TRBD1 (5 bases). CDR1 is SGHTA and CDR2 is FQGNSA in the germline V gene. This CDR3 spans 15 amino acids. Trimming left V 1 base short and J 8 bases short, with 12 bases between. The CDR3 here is CASSLDGRVDSPLHF. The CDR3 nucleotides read TGTGCCAGCAGCTTAGATGGCAGGGTTGATTCACCCCTCCACTTT.

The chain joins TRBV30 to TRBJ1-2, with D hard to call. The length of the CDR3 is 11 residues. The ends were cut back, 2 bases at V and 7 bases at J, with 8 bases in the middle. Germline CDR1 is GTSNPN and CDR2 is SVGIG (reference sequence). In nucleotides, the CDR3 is TGTGCCTGGAGTTCTAGTCGTGGCTACACCTTC. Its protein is CAWSSSRGYTF.

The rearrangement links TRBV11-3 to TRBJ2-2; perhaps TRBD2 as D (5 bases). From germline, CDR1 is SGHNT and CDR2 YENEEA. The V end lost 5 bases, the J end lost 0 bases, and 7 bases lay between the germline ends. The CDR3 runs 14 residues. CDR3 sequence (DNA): TGTGCCAGCAGCCGGGGTCCGAACACCGGGGAGCTGTTTTTT. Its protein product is CASSRGPNTGELFF.

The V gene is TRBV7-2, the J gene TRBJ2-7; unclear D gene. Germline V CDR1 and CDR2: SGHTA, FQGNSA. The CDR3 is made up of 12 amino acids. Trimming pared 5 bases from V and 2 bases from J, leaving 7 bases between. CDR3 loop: CASSTSAYEQYF. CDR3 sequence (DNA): TGTGCCAGCAGCACGTCTGCCTACGAGCAGTACTTC.

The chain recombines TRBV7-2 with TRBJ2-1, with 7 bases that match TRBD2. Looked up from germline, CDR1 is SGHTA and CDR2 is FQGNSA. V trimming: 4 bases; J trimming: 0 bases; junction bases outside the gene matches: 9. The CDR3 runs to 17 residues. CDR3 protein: CASSSDSGPSSYNEQFF. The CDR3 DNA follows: TGTGCCAGCAGCTCCGATAGCGGGCCTAGCTCCTACAATGAGCAGTTCTTC.

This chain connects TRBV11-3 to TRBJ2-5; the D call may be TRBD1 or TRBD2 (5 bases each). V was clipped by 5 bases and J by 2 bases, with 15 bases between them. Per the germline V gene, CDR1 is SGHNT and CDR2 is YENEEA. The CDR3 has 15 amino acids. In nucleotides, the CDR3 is TGTGCCAGCAGCAGGGGTTTCGGGGAACAAGAGACCCAGTACTTC. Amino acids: CASSRGFGEQETQYF.

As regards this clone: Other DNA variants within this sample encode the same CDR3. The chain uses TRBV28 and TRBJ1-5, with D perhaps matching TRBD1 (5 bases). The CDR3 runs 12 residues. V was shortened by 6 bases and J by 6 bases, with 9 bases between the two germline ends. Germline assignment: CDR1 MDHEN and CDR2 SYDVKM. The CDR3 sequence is CASSGGGQPQHF. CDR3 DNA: TGTGCCAGCAGCGGGGGGGGTCAGCCCCAGCATTTT.

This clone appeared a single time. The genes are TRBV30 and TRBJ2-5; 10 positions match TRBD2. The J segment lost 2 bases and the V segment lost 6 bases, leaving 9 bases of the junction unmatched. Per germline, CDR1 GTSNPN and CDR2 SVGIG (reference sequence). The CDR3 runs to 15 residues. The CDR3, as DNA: TGTGCCTGTCACCCTGGACTAGCGGCACAAGAGACCCAGTACTTC. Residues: CACHPGLAAQETQYF.

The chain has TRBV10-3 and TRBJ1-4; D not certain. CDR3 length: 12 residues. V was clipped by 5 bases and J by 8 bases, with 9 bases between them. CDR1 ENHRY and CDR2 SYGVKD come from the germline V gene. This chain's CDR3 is CAISTIQEKLFF. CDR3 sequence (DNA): TGTGCCATCAGTACCATCCAAGAAAAACTGTTTTTT.